The 7 T cell receptor beta chains reported below all come from one sample, sequenced in a study of CD8 T cells in ankylosing spondylitis. TCRdb reprocessed the 5' RACE reads via MiXCR and lists one record per CDR3 protein. The sample includes 200,000 to 300,000 distinct CDR3 sequences, approximately 10% seen only once; the top ten take less than 3%. Sequencing input: blood, either unsorted or a sorted T cell fraction (not recorded which). Receptor source: a male donor with ankylosing spondylitis or in good health (not recorded which).

The sample holds many counts of this clonotype. The chain is built from TRBV10-3 and TRBJ2-3; perhaps D is TRBD1 or TRBD2 (5 bases each). The CDR3 runs 12 residues. Germline lookup yields CDR1 ENHRY and CDR2 SYGVKD. V lost 4 bases and J 4 bases, leaving 6 bases between the germline ends. DNA of the CDR3: TGTGCCATCAGTGGGGACGCAGATACGCAGTATTTT. Its translation is CAISGDADTQYF.

This clonotype came up many times. The chain links TRBV5-6 to TRBJ2-1, with 10 bases identical to TRBD2. CDR1 and CDR2 (germline): SGHDT, YYEEEE. This CDR3 is built from 15 residues. The J segment lost 4 bases and the V segment lost 7 bases, leaving 8 bases of the junction unmatched. The CDR3 spells CASATTSGVYNEQFF. DNA of the CDR3: TGTGCCAGCGCAACTACTAGCGGGGTATACAATGAGCAGTTCTTC.

The rearrangement joins TRBV20-1 to TRBJ2-5, with a tentative D call TRBD2 (5 bases). CDR1 is DFQATT, CDR2 SNEGSKA, per germline (reference sequence). Deletions cut 6 bases from V and 1 base from J, with 12 bases between. The CDR3 spans 13 residues. The CDR3 DNA reads as TGCAGTGCCCCCGTTCGGGGCCAAGAGACCCAGTACTTC. Its translation is CSAPVRGQETQYF.

This clonotype was seen more than once but under ten times. V gene TRBV7-9 combines with J gene TRBJ2-7; D perhaps matches TRBD1 (6 bases). Trimming took off 4 bases at V and 5 bases at J, with 18 bases between the two ends. Germline CDR1 is SEHNR and CDR2 is FQNEAQ (reference sequence). This CDR3 is built from 15 residues. CDR3 coding DNA: TGTGCCAGCAGCTCAGGGGAAGGTTGGGGCCACGAGCAGTACTTC. Translating it yields CASSSGEGWGHEQYF.

This clonotype occurred once. A read error may be the cause here, since a much bigger clone is one base away. This chain uses TRBV27 with TRBJ2-1, with 9 bases matching TRBD1. This CDR3 is 17 amino acids long. From germline, CDR1 is MNHEY and CDR2 SMNVEV (reference sequence). Written as DNA, the CDR3 is TGTGCCAGCAGTTTAGGGTGGGGACAGGGAAACTACAATGCGCAGTTCTTC. It codes for CASSLGWGQGNYNAQFF.

This clonotype was picked up many times. The chain couples TRBV6-5 to TRBJ2-5; D perhaps matches TRBD2 (6 bases). Deletions cut 0 bases from V and 7 bases from J, with 12 bases between. Germline V lookup: CDR1 MNHEY, CDR2 SVGAGI. The CDR3 covers 14 residues. The CDR3 bases are TGTGCCAGCAGTTACTCGGGGGGTGGGGGGACCCAGTACTTC. This gives the protein CASSYSGGGGTQYF.

Many counts were recorded for this clonotype. V usage is TRBV4-1 and J usage is TRBJ2-1; perhaps TRBD2 as D (7 bases). V was trimmed by 4 bases and J by 1 base, leaving 11 bases between them. Per the germline V gene, CDR1 is MGHRA and CDR2 is YSYEKL. The CDR3 length is 15 residues. CDR3 bases: TGCGCCAGCAGCCCCCGGGGGGCGTCCTACAATGAGCAGTTCTTC. This codes for CASSPRGASYNEQFF.